A selection of T cell receptor beta chains follows, all from one sample in a study of CD8 T cells in Susac syndrome. TCRdb re-derived calls from the immunoSEQ multiplex PCR reads in MiXCR, one entry per CDR3 protein. The repertoire holds some 99,000 distinct CDR3 sequences, with around 94% as singletons. Sequencing used CD4+ T cells from PBMCs. Receptor source: a human donor with Susac syndrome. The CDR3 runs from the conserved cysteine through the conserved F or W. The order of the fields is clone size, D gene, V gene, J gene, CDR3 protein, CDR3 DNA. A D gene is named only where the DNA matches it firmly. Clone size is given for some rows only: seen once, a few or many times, or a class if the clone is expanded.

-	TRBD1	TRBV19	TRBJ2-7	CASSPGTGTGEQYF	TGTGCCAGTAGCCCAGGGACAGGGACGGGCGAGCAGTACTTC
-	-	TRBV30	TRBJ2-5	CAWSLPSPETQYF	TGTGCCTGGAGTCTCCCTAGTCCCGAGACCCAGTACTTC
-	-	TRBV5-1	TRBJ1-2	CASSPGDRGPGYTF	TGCGCCAGCAGCCCTGGTGATAGGGGCCCTGGCTACACCTTC
once	TRBD2	TRBV11-2	TRBJ2-2	CASSLGPSGGVLFF	TGTGCCAGCAGCTTAGGGCCCAGTGGGGGGGTGCTGTTTTTT
-	-	TRBV29-1	TRBJ1-2	CSVTSDSYGYTF	TGCAGCGTTACCTCGGACAGTTATGGCTACACCTTC
-	TRBD2	TRBV9	TRBJ2-2	CASSVVGLPPAGELFF	TGTGCCAGCAGCGTAGTGGGACTACCTCCCGCGGGGGAGCTGTTTTTT
-	-	TRBV15	TRBJ1-2	CATSRDLRFGYTF	TGTGCCACCAGCAGAGATCTTCGGTTCGGCTACACCTTC
-	-	TRBV5-4	TRBJ1-2	CASSFSYGYTF	TGTGCCAGCAGCTTTTCATATGGCTACACCTTC
-	TRBD1	TRBV5-1	TRBJ2-4	CASSSQTGGAKNIQYF	TGCGCCAGCAGCTCCCAGACAGGGGGAGCCAAAAACATTCAGTACTTC
-	-	TRBV30	TRBJ1-2	CAWGRGANYGYTF	TGTGCCTGGGGCAGGGGAGCTAACTATGGCTACACCTTC
-	-	TRBV30	TRBJ1-4	CAWTLAGVQEKLFF	TGTGCCTGGACCCTTGCGGGGGTTCAGGAAAAACTGTTTTTT
-	TRBD1	TRBV4-3	TRBJ2-5	CASSQRTGGWETQYF	TGCGCCAGCAGCCAAAGAACAGGGGGGTGGGAGACCCAGTACTTC
-	-	TRBV30	TRBJ2-7	CAWQTGTHPTYEQYF	TGTGCCTGGCAGACAGGGACTCACCCAACCTACGAGCAGTACTTC
-	-	TRBV20-1	TRBJ1-6	CSARDSLRTDYSPLHF	TGCAGTGCTAGAGATTCCCTCCGGACGGATTATTCACCCCTCCACTTT
-	-	TRBV2	TRBJ1-4	CASSELGGTNEKLFF	TGTGCCAGCAGTGAACTGGGCGGGACTAATGAAAAACTGTTTTTT
-	-	TRBV9	TRBJ2-1	CASSPGPELSSYNEQFF	TGTGCCAGCAGCCCCGGACCCGAGCTATCATCCTACAATGAGCAGTTCTTC
-	-	TRBV20-1	TRBJ2-4	CSAREGGSFRGIQYF	TGCAGTGCTAGAGAGGGGGGCAGTTTTAGAGGCATTCAGTACTTC
-	-	TRBV20-1	TRBJ1-2	CSATRGLTSNYGYTF	TGCAGTGCTACCAGGGGACTGACGAGTAACTATGGCTACACCTTC
-	TRBD2	TRBV29-1	TRBJ2-1	CSVGLAGGEQFF	TGCAGCGTCGGACTAGCGGGGGGTGAGCAGTTCTTC
-	-	TRBV29-1	TRBJ1-1	CSVEEGGRTEAFF	TGCAGCGTTGAAGAAGGCGGTAGGACCGAAGCTTTCTTT
-	TRBD2	TRBV7-9	TRBJ2-1	CASSLERGEQFF	TGTGCCAGCAGCTTAGAGCGGGGTGAGCAGTTCTTC
-	-	TRBV14	TRBJ1-1	CASSQDLPALAFF	TGTGCCAGCAGCCAAGATTTGCCAGCCCTGGCTTTCTTT
-	TRBD2	TRBV27	TRBJ2-5	CASSLVSGGETQYF	TGTGCCAGCAGTTTGGTTAGCGGGGGCGAGACCCAGTACTTC
-	TRBD1	TRBV15	TRBJ1-5	CATSRGIGSGTGVRNQPQHF	TGTGCCACCAGCAGAGGGATCGGAAGCGGCACAGGGGTTCGCAATCAGCCCCAGCATTTT
-	-	TRBV5-8	TRBJ2-2	CASRKKGNTGELFF	TGTGCCAGCAGAAAGAAAGGGAACACCGGGGAGCTGTTTTTT
-	TRBD1	TRBV6-5	TRBJ1-2	CASSYHRGRDHGYTF	TGTGCCAGCAGTTACCACAGGGGTAGGGACCATGGCTACACCTTC
-	TRBD1	TRBV30	TRBJ1-1	CAWRLTGTGLSDTEAFF	TGTGCCTGGAGGCTAACCGGGACAGGGCTCTCGGACACTGAAGCTTTCTTT
-	-	TRBV12-3/TRBV12-4	TRBJ2-4	CASSLRGIQYF	TGTGCCAGCAGTTTAAGGGGGATTCAGTACTTC
-	-	TRBV11-2	TRBJ2-7	CASSSPSGGYEQYF	TGTGCCAGCAGCTCACCTTCCGGTGGCTACGAGCAGTACTTC
-	-	TRBV7-9	TRBJ1-2	CASSLATVFHGYTF	TGTGCCAGCAGCTTAGCCACGGTCTTCCATGGCTACACCTTC
-	-	TRBV19	TRBJ1-1	CASTGVEREAFF	TGTGCCAGTACCGGGGTGGAGAGGGAAGCTTTCTTT
once	TRBD1	TRBV7-8	TRBJ1-2	CASSFDRVPIAYGYTF	TGTGCCAGCAGCTTTGACAGGGTCCCGATCGCCTATGGCTACACCTTC
-	-	TRBV12-3/TRBV12-4	TRBJ2-2	CASSFASPTGELFF	TGTGCCAGCAGTTTCGCTAGCCCCACCGGGGAGCTGTTTTTT
-	-	TRBV7-9	TRBJ2-3	CASSPGVDADTQYF	TGTGCCAGCAGCCCCGGGGTAGATGCAGATACGCAGTATTTT
-	-	TRBV7-8	TRBJ2-2	CASRPGSDLWGGELFF	TGTGCCAGCAGACCGGGCTCCGATCTCTGGGGCGGGGAGCTGTTTTTT